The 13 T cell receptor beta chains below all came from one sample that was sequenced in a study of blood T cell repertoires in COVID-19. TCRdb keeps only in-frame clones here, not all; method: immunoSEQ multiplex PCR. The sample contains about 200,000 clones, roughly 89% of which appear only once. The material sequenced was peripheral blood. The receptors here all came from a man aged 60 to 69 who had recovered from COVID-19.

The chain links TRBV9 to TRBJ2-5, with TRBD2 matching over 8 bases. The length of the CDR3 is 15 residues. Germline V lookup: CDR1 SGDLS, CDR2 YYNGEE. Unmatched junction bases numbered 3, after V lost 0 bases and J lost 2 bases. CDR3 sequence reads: CASSVVASGQETQYF. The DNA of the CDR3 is TGTGCCAGCAGCGTAGTTGCTAGCGGGCAAGAGACCCAGTACTTC.

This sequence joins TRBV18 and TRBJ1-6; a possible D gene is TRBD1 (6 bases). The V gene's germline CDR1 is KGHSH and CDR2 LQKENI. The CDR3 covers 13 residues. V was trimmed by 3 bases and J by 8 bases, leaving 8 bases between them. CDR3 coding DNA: TGTGCCAGCTCACCGAACAGGGATTCACCCCTCCACTTT. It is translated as CASSPNRDSPLHF.

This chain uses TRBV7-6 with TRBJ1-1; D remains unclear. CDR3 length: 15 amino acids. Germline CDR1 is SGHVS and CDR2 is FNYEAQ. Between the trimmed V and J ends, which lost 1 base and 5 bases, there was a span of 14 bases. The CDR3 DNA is TGTGCCAGCAGCTTAGACACCCAGCGGGGAACTGAAGCTTTCTTT. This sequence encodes CASSLDTQRGTEAFF.

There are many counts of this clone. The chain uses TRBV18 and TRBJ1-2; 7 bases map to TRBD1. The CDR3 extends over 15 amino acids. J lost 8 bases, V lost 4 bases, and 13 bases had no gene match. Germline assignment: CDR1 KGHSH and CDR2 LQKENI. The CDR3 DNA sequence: TGTGCCAGCTCACAGCGGACAGGATACCCCGCGGGCTACACCTTC. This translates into CASSQRTGYPAGYTF. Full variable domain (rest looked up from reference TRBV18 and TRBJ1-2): NAGVMQNPRHLVRRRGQEARLRCSPMKGHSHVYWYRQLPEEGLKFMVYLQKENIIDESGMPKERFSAEFPKEGPSILRIQQVVRGDSAAYFCASSQRTGYPAGYTFGSGTRLTVV.

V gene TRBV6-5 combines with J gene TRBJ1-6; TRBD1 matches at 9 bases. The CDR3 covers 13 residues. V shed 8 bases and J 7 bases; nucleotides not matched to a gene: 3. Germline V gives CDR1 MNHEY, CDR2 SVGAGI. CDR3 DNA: TGTGCCAGCCGAGGACAGGGGAATTCACCCCTCCACTTT. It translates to CASRGQGNSPLHF.

CDR3 sequence (DNA): TGTGCCAGCAGCCAATCGACAGTCTCTGGAAACACCATATATTTT. Amino acid sequence: CASSQSTVSGNTIYF. The V gene is TRBV3-1 (or the pseudogene TRBV3-2), the J gene TRBJ1-3; weak D call: TRBD1 (5 bases). The CDR3 loop spans 15 amino acids. The germline V and J ends were trimmed by 2 bases and 0 bases, with 8 bases remaining between them. Germline lookup yields CDR1 LGHDT and CDR2 YNNKEL (reference sequence).

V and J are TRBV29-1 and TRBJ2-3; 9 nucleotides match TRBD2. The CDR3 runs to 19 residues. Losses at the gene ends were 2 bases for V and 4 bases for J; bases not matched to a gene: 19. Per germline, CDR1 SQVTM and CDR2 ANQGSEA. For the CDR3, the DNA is TGCAGCGTTGAATCTCTGTCTGCGGGAGGGATGGCATCATCAGATACGCAGTATTTT. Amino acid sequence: CSVESLSAGGMASSDTQYF.

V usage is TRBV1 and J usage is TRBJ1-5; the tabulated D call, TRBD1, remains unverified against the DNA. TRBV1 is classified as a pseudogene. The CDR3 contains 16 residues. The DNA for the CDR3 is TGCACCAGCAGCCGCAACAGGGGAAGTGGCAATCAGCCCCAGCATTTT. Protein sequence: CTSSRNRGSGNQPQHF.

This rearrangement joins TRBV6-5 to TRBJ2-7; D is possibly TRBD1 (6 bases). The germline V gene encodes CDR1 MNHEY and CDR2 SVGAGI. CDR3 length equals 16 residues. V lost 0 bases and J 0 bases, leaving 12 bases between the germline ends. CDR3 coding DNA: TGTGCCAGCAGTTACTCGGGGGCCGCGGGCTCCTACGAGCAGTACTTC. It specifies CASSYSGAAGSYEQYF.

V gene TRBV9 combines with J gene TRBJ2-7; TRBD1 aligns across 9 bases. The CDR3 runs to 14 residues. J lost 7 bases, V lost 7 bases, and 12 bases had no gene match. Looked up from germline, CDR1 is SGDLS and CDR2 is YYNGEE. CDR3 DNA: TGTGCCAGCGCCCCGGGACAGGGAAAAGGGGAGCAGTACTTC. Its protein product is CASAPGQGKGEQYF.

As DNA, the CDR3 is TGTGCCATCAGTGAGGCAGGGAACAACCAGCCCCAGCATTTT. Translation gives CAISEAGNNQPQHF. The chain recombines TRBV10-3 with TRBJ1-5; maybe TRBD1 (5 bases). Germline V gene data show CDR1 as ENHRY and CDR2 as SYGVKD. There are 14 residues in the CDR3. Trimming removed 2 bases at V and 7 bases at J, with 12 bases between.

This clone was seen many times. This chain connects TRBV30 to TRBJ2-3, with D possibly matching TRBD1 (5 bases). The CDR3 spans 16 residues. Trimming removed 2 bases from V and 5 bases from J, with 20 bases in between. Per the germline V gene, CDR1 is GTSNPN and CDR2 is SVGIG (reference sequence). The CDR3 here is CAWSFPAPVRGDTQYF. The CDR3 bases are TGTGCCTGGAGTTTCCCCGCTCCGGTAAGGGGAGATACGCAGTATTTT.

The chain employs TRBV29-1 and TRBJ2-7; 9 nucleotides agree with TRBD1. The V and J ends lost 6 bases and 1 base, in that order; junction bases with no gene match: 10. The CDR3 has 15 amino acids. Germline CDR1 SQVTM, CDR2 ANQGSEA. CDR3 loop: CSVAAGTGLSYEQYF. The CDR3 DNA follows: TGCAGCGTGGCAGCCGGGACAGGGCTTTCCTACGAGCAGTACTTC.